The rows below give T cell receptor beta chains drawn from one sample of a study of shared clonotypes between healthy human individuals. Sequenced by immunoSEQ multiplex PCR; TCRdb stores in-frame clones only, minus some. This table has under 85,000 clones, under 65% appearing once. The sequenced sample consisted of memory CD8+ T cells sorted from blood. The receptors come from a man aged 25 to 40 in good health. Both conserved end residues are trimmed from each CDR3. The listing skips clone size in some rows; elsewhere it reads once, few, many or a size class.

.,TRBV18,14,ASSPMTGGLTYEQY
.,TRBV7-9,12,ASRYGENTGELF
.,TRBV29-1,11,SVEATTGREQY
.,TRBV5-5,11,ASSLRAGGDQY
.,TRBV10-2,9,ASSVYHEQY
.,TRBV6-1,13,ASSEAGGAVEKLF
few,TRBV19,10,ASTQGLNEQF
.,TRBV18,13,ASSPPVGSKNIQY
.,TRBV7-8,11,ASSLDPNTEAF
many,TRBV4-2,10,ASSYENTEAF
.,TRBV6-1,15,ASSEGVGEGPTDTQY
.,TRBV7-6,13,ASSLGGIWTDTQY